The TCR beta chain under discussion was sequenced for a study of cytomegalovirus exposure and HLA in healthy donors. Study-wide findings and caveats: The dataset shows that most TCR sequences were rare, while some public TCRs occurred in many donors.

A word on this clone: The antigen is undetermined.

The study ran its PCR with 60 Vbeta and 13 Jbeta primers. Some clones are missing from TCRdb's copy, which holds only in-frame ones; the method was immunoSEQ multiplex PCR. Of around 88,000 clones listed, around 84% are singletons. This CDR3 spans 18 amino acids. The V gene's germline CDR1 is KGHSH and CDR2 LQKENI. V gave up 1 base and J gave up 2 bases; unmatched junction bases: 9. Healthy bone marrow donors formed the donor group. The clonotype comes from a woman between 35 and 50 years old in good health and CMV-seropositive. Sequencing was performed on PBMCs. V is TRBV18 and J is TRBJ2-3; TRBD2 aligns across 10 bases. This chain's CDR3 is CASSPRGLAGAPTDTQYF. CDR3 nucleotide sequence: TGTGCCAGCTCACCACGTGGTCTAGCGGGAGCGCCCACAGATACGCAGTATTTT.